The source of this TCR beta chain is a study of blood T cell repertoires in COVID-19. Study overall: The United States, Italy and Spain provided the acute and convalescent COVID-19 samples.

In the authors' methods: The assay estimated nucleated cells by amplifying reference gene primers. Method: immunoSEQ multiplex PCR; TCRdb's copy keeps in-frame clones and lacks some. The V and J calls and clone size were taken over from that table, and D and trimming were inferred from the DNA. The sample includes roughly 250,000 clones, about 85% of them seen just once. This TCR was sampled from a middle-aged man with acute or convalescent COVID-19. Material: peripheral blood.

DNA of the CDR3: TGTGCCAGCTCACCACCCGGAGGTGGAAATCAGCCCCAGCATTTT. This sequence encodes CASSPPGGGNQPQHF. The rearrangement links TRBV18 to TRBJ1-5; D uncertain. Germline values: CDR1 KGHSH, CDR2 LQKENI. This CDR3 has 15 amino acids. V gave up 0 bases and J gave up 4 bases, with 10 bases separating them.